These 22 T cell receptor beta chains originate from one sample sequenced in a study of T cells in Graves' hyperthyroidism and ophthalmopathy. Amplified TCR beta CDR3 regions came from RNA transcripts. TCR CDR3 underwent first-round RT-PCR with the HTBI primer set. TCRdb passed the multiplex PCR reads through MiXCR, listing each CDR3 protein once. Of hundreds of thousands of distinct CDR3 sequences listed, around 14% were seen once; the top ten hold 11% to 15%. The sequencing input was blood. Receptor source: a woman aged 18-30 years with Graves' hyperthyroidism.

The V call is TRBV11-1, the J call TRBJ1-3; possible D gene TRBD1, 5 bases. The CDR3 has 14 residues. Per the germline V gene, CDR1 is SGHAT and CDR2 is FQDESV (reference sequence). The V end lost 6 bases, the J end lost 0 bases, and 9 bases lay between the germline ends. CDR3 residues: CASSQDISGNTIYF. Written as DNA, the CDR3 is TGTGCCAGCAGTCAGGACATCTCTGGAAACACCATATATTTT.

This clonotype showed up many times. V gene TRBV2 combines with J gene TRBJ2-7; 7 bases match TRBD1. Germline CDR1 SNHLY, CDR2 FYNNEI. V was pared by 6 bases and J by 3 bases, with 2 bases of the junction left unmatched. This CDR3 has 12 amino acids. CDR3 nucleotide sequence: TGTGCCAGCAGAGGGGACAGCTACGAGCAGTACTTC. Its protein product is CASRGDSYEQYF.

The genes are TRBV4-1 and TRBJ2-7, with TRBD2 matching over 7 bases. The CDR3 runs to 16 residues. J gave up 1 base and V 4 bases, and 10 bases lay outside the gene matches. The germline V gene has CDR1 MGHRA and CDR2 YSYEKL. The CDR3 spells CASSPNTGGASYEQYF. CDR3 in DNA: TGCGCCAGCAGCCCTAACACGGGGGGAGCTTCCTACGAGCAGTACTTC.

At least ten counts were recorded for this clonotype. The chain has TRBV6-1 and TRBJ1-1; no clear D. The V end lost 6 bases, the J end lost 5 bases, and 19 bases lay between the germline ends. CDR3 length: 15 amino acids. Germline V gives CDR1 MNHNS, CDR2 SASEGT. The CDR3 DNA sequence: TGTGCCAGCAGCCAATCCCACGTTGTTGGGACTGAAGCTTTCTTT. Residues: CASSQSHVVGTEAFF.

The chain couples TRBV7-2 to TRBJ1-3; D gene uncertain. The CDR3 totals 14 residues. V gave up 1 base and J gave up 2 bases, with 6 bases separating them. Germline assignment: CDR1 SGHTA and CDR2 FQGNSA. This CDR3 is CASSLELTGNTIYF. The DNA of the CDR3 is TGTGCCAGCAGCTTAGAACTTACTGGAAACACCATATATTTT.

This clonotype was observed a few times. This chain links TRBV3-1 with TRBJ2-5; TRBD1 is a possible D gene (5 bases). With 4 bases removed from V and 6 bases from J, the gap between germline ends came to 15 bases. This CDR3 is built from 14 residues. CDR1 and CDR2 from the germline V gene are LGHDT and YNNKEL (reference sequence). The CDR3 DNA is TGTGCCAGCAGCCGCCCTCAGACAGTTCAGACCCAGTACTTC. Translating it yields CASSRPQTVQTQYF.

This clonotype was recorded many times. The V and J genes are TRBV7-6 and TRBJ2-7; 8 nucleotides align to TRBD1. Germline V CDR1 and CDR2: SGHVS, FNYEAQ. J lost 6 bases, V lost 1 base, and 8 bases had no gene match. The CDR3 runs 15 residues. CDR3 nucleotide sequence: TGTGCCAGCAGCTTAGGATCCGACAGGGGTGGCGAGCAGTACTTC. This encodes CASSLGSDRGGEQYF.

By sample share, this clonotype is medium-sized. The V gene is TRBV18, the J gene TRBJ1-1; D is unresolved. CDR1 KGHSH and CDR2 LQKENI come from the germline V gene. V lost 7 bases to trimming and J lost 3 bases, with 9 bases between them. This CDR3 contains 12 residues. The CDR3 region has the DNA TGTGCCAGCTTGGGGTCAGACACTGAAGCTTTCTTT. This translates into CASLGSDTEAFF.

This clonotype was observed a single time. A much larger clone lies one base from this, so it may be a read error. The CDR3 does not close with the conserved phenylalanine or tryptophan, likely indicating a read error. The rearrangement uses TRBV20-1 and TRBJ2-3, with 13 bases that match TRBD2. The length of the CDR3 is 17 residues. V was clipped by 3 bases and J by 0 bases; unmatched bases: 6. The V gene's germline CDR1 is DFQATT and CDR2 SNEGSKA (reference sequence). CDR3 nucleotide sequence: TGCAGTGCTAGCCCACTAGCGGGGGGGACTAGCACAGATACGCAGTATTAT. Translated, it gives CSASPLAGGTSTDTQYY.

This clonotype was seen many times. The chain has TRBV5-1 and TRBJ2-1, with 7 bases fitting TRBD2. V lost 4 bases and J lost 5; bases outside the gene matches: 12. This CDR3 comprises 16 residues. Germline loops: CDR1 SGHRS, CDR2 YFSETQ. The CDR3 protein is CASSRPLGGGDNEQFF. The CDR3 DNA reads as TGCGCCAGCAGCAGGCCTCTGGGCGGGGGAGACAATGAGCAGTTCTTC.

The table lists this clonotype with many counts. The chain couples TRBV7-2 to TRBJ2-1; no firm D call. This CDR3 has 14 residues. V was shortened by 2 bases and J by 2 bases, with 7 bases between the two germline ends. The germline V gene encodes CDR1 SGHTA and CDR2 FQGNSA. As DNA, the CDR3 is TGTGCCAGCAGCTTATCCCAGGCCTACAATGAGCAGTTCTTC. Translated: CASSLSQAYNEQFF. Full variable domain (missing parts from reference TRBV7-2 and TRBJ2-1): GAGVSQSPSNKVTEKGKDVELRCDPISGHTALYWYRQSLGQGLEFLIYFQGNSAPDKSGLPSDRFSAERTGGSVSTLTIQRTQQEDSAVYLCASSLSQAYNEQFFGPGTRLTVL.

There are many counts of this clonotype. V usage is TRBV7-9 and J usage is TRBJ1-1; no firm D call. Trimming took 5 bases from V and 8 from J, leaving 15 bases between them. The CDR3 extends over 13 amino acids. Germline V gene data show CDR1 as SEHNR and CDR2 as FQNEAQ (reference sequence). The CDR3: CASSPKSNREAFF. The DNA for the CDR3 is TGTGCCAGCAGCCCAAAGAGTAATAGAGAAGCTTTCTTT.

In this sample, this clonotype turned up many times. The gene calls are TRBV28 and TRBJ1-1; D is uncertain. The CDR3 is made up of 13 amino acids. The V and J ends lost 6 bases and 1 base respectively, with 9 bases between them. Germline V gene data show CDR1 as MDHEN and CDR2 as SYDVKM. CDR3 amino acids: CASRPNRNTEAFF. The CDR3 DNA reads TGTGCCAGCAGACCGAACAGGAACACTGAAGCTTTCTTT.

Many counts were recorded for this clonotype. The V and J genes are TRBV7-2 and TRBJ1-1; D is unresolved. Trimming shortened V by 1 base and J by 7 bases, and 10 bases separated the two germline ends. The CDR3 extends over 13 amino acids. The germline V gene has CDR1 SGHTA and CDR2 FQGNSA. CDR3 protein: CASSLVLLFEAFF. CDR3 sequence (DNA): TGTGCCAGCAGCTTAGTCCTCCTCTTTGAAGCTTTCTTT.

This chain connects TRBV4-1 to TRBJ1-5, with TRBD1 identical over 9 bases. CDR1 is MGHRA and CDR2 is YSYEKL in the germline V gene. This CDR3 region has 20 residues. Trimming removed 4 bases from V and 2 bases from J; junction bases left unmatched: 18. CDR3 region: CASSRDPGQGLRVGNQPQHF. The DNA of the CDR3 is TGCGCCAGCAGCCGAGATCCGGGACAGGGTCTTCGAGTTGGCAATCAGCCCCAGCATTTT.

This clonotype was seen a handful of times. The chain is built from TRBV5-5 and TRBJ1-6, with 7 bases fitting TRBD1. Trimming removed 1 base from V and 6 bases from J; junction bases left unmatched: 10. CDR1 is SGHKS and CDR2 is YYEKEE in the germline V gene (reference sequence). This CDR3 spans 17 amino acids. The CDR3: CASSLLVRTGANSPLHF. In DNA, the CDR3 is TGTGCCAGCAGCTTGCTCGTGAGGACAGGTGCTAATTCACCCCTCCACTTT.

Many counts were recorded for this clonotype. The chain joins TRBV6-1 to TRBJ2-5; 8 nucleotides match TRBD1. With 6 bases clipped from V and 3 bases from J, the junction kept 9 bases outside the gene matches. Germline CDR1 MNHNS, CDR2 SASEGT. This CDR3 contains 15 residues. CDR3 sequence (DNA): TGTGCCAGCAGATGGGGACAGGCGGACGAAGAGACCCAGTACTTC. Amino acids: CASRWGQADEETQYF.

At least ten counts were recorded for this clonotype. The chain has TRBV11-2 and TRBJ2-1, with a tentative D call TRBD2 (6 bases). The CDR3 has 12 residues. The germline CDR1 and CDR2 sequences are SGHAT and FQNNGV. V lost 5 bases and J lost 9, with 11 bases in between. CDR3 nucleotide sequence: TGTGCCAGCAGCCGGGAGTTCGCTGAGCAGTTCTTC. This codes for CASSREFAEQFF.

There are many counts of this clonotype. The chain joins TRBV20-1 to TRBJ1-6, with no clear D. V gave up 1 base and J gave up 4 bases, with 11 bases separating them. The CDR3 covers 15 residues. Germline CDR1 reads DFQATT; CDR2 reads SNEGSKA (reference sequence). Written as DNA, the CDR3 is TGCAGTGCTAGAGGATATTCCGGGTATAATTCACCCCTCCACTTT. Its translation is CSARGYSGYNSPLHF.

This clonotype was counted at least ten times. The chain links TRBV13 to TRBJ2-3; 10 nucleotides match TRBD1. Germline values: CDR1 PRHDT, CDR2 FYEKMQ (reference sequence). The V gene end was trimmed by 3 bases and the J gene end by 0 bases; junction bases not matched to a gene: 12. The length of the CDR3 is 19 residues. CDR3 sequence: CASSFTFGTGVRSTDTQYF. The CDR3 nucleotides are TGTGCCAGCAGCTTCACCTTCGGGACAGGGGTTCGAAGCACAGATACGCAGTATTTT.

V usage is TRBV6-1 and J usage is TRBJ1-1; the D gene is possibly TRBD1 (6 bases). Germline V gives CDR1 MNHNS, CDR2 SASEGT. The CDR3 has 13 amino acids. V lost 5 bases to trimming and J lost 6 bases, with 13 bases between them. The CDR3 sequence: CASSYTRGSEAFF. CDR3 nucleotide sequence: TGTGCCAGCAGTTATACCAGGGGTTCTGAAGCTTTCTTT.

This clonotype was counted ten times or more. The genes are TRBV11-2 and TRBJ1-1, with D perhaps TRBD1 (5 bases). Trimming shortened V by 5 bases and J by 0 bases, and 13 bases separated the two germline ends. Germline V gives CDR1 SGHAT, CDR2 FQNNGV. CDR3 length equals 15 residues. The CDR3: CASSPWWDLNTEAFF. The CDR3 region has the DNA TGTGCCAGCAGCCCATGGTGGGACCTGAACACTGAAGCTTTCTTT.